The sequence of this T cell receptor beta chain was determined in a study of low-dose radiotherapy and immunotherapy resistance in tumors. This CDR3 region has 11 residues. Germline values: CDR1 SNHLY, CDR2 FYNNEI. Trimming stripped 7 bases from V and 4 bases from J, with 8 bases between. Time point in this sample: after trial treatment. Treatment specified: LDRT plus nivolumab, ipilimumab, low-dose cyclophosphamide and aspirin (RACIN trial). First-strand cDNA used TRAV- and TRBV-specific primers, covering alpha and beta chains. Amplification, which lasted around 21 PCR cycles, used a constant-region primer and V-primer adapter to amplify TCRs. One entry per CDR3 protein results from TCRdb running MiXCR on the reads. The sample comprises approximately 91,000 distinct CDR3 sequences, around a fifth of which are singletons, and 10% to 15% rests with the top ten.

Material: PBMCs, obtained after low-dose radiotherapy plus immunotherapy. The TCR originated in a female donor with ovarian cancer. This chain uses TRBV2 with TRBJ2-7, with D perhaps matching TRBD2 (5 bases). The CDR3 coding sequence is TGTGCCAGCACCAGGAGGTACGAGCAGTACTTC. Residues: CASTRRYEQYF.